This T cell receptor beta chain was sequenced for a study of CD8+ T cells in alopecia areata. Overall study: Tofacitinib continued for 6 to 18 months and was then withheld for 6 months. Severity of treated patients was scored by affected scalp percentage. Study-wide results and caveats: Affected scalp, especially in alopecia totalis/universalis, had a higher clonality than normal scalp did.

Following RNA extraction, reverse transcription yielded cDNA that acted as the sequencing template. The assay was immunoSEQ multiplex PCR, and TCRdb's table has in-frame clones only and misses some. The repertoire holds 210,000 or so clones, approximately 72% seen once, with roughly 1.2% in the top ten. Worth noting for this clone: The antigen is not known.

Stated treatment: oral pan-JAK inhibitor, 5-10 mg twice daily. The length of the CDR3 is 15 residues. Trimming removed 0 bases at V and 6 bases at J, with 15 bases between. CDR1 and CDR2 from the germline V gene are SGHRS and YFSETQ. The source material was CD4+ T cells sorted from blood, sampled between weeks 44 and 45, from a patient treated with tofacitinib. The TCR was taken from a human donor with alopecia areata. The chain uses TRBV5-1 and TRBJ1-2; D not resolved. DNA of the CDR3: TGCGCCAGCAGCTTGGCCGAAGGTTTGTCGAATGGCTACACCTTC. As protein: CASSLAEGLSNGYTF.